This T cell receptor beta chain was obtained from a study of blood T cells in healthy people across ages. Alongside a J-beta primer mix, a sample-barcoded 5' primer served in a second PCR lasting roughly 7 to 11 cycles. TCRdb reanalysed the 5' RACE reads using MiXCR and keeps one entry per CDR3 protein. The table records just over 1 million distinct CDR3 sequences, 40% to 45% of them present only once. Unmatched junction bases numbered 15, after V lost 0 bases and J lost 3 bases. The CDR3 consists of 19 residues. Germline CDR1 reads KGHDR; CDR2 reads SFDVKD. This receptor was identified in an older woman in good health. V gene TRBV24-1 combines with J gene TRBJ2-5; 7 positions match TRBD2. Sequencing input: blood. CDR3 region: CATSDLHRSGGTKKETQYF. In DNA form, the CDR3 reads TGTGCCACCAGTGATTTGCACAGATCCGGGGGGACTAAAAAAGAGACCCAGTACTTC.